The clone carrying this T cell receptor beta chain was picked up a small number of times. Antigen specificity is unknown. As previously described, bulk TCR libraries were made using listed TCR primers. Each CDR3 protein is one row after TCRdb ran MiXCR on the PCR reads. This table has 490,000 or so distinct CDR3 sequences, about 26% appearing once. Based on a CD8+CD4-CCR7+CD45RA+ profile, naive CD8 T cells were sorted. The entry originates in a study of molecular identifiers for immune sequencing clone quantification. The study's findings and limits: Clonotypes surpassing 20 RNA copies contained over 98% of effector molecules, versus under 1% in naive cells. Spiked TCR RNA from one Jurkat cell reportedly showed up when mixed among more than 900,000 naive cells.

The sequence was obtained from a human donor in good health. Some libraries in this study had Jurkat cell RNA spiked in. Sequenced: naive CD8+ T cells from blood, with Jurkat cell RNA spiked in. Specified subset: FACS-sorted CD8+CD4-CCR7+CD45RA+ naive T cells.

CDR3 region: CASSQDDSGYNEQYF. The CDR3 DNA sequence: TGCGCCAGCAGCCAAGATGACAGTGGGTATAACGAGCAGTACTTC. V and J are TRBV4-3 and TRBJ2-7; TRBD1 might be the D (5 bases). This CDR3 comprises 15 residues. Deletions cut 0 bases from V and 5 bases from J, with 14 bases between. CDR1 and CDR2 (germline): LGHNA, YSLEER.